This T cell receptor (beta chain) is from a study of CD8+ T cells in alopecia areata. Study-level points and caveats: Clonality was higher in lesional than normal scalp, especially in alopecia totalis/universalis.

TCR sequencing used cDNA made by reverse transcription of extracted RNA. The method was immunoSEQ multiplex PCR; TCRdb's version includes in-frame clones alone and lacks a portion of them. This sample yields 120,000 to 150,000 clones, of which approximately 65% are seen a single time; 30% to 45% belongs to the top ten. CDR3 length: 16 amino acids. Germline V gene data show CDR1 as SGHAT and CDR2 as FQNNGV. V gave up 3 bases and J gave up 0 bases, with 15 bases separating them. This clone has more than one count but fewer than ten. Its antigen is still unknown. The chain has TRBV11-2 and TRBJ2-7; D is undetermined. The specimen was CD8+ T cells sorted from blood. The clonotype comes from a human donor in good health. Written as DNA, the CDR3 is TGTGCCAGCAGCTTCTTCGCTGGGCAAAGCTCCTACGAGCAGTACTTC. Protein sequence: CASSFFAGQSSYEQYF.